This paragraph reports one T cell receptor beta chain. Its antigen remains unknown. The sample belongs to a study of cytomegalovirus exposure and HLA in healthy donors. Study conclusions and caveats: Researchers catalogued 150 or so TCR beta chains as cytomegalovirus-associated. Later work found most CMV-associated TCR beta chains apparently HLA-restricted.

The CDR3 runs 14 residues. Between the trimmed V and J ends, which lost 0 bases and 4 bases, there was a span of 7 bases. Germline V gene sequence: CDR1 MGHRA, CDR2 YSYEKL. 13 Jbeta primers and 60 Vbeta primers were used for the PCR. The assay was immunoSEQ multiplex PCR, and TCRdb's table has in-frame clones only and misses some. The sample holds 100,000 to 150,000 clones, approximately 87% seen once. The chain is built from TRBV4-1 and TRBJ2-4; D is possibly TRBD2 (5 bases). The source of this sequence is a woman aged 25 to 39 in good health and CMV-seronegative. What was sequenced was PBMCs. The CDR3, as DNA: TGCGCCAGCAGCCAAGATTGGAGGAAAAACATTCAGTACTTC. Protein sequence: CASSQDWRKNIQYF.